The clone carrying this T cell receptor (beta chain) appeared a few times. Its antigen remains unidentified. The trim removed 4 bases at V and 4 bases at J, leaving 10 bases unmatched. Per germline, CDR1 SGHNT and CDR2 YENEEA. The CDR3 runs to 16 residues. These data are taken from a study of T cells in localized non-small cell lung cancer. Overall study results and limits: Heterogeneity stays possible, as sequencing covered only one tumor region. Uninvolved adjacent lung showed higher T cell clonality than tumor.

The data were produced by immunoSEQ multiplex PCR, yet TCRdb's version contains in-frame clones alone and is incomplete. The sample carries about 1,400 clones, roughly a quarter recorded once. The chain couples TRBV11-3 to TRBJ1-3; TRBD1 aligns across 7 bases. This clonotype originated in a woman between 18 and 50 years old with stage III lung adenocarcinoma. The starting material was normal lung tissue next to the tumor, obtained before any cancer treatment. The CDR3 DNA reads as TGTGCCAGCAGCTCCCTAACAACAGGGGTAGGAAACACCATATATTTT. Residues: CASSSLTTGVGNTIYF.